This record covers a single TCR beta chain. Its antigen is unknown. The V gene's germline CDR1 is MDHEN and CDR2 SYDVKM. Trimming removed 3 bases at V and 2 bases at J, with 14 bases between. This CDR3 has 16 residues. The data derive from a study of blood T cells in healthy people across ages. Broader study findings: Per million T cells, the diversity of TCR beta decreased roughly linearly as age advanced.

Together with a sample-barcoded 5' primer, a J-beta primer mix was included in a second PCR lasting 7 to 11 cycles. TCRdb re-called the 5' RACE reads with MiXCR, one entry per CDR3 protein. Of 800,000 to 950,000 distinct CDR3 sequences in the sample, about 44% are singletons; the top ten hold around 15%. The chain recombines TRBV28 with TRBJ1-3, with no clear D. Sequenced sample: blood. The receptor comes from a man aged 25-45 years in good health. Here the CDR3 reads CASSFPAGVAGNTIYF. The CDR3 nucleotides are TGTGCCAGCAGTTTCCCCGCCGGGGTCGCTGGAAACACCATATATTTT.